This TCR beta chain was documented in a study of cytomegalovirus exposure and HLA in healthy donors. Study-wide background: An earlier analysis identified 117 million unique TCR beta sequences in about 190 million T cells. Study-level results: Productive rates of about 87% or about 30% were seen for most TCR beta V segments in an earlier analysis. In a later analysis, donors in an Asian-associated ancestry cluster reportedly had fewer N-insertions in productive TCRs than the cohort mean. Later on, analysis showed that most CMV-associated TCR beta chains appeared to be HLA-restricted.

Note on this clone: The antigen is unknown.

Amplification used 60 Vbeta primers and 13 Jbeta primers. TCRdb keeps only in-frame clones here, not all; method: immunoSEQ multiplex PCR. The sample lists over 150,000 clones, more than 80% seen once, with 2.4% in the top ten. This CDR3 contains 19 residues. Trimming at V came to 0 bases and at J to 1 base, leaving 11 bases not matched to a gene. CDR1 and CDR2 from the germline V gene are LGHNT and FRNRAP. V usage is TRBV12-5 and J usage is TRBJ2-3; 9 positions match TRBD2. The sample comprised PBMCs. The clonotype was recovered from a male donor in good health and CMV-seronegative. This CDR3 is CASGLVASGTHAGTDTQYF. The CDR3 DNA is TGTGCTAGTGGTTTGGTGGCTAGCGGGACACACGCCGGCACAGATACGCAGTATTTT.